This T cell receptor (beta chain) derives from a study of cytomegalovirus exposure and HLA in healthy donors. The PCR had 60 Vbeta and 13 Jbeta primers. The protocol was immunoSEQ multiplex PCR, while the TCRdb copy is restricted to in-frame clones and leaves out a portion. This sample has 150,000 to 180,000 clones; 65% to 80% occur once, and the top ten carry about 2.6%. Broader study findings: Researchers counted roughly 150 TCR beta chains as cytomegalovirus-associated.

As for this clone: The antigen is undetermined.

This clonotype was sampled from a man aged 18 to 30 in good health and CMV-seronegative. Sequenced input: PBMCs.

CDR3 residues: CASSPRTSGSFQETQYF. CDR3 DNA: TGTGCCAGCAGTCCCCGGACTAGCGGGAGTTTTCAAGAGACCCAGTACTTC. The V gene is TRBV27, the J gene TRBJ2-5; TRBD2 agrees at 13 bases. The CDR3 loop spans 17 amino acids. Per germline, CDR1 MNHEY and CDR2 SMNVEV (reference sequence). Trimming took 5 bases from V and 2 from J; bases not matched to a gene: 8.